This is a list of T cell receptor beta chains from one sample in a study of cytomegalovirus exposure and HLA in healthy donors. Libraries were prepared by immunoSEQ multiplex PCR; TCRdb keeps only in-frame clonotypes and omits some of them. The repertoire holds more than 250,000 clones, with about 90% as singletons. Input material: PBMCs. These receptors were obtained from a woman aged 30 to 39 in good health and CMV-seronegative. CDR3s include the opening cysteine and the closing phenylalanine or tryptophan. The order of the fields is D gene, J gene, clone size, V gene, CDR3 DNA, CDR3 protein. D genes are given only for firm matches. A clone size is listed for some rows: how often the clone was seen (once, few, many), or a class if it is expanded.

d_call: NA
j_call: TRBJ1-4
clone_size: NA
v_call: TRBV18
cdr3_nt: TGTGCCAGCTCAAAGGGCCCCCGAAATGAAAAACTGTTTTTT
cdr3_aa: CASSKGPRNEKLFF

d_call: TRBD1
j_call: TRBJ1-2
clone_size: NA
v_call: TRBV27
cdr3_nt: TGTGCCAGCAGCTGGGACAGGGGGAATGGCTACACCTTC
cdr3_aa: CASSWDRGNGYTF

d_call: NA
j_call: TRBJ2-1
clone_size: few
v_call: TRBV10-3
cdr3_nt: TGTGCCATCAGGGACACCAATGAGCAGTTCTTC
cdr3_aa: CAIRDTNEQFF

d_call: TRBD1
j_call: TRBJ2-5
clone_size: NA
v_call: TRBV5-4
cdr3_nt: TGTGCCAGCAGCTTGCCGGGACAGGGGGCCTTAGAGACCCAGTACTTC
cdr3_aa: CASSLPGQGALETQYF

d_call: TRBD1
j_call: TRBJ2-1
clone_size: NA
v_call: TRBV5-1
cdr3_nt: TGCGCCAGCAGCCCCCCGGGACAGGGGGGTGATGAGCAGTTCTTC
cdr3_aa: CASSPPGQGGDEQFF

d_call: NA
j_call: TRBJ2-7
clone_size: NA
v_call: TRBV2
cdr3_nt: TGTGCCAGCAGCCGGGAAAACTACGAGCAGTACTTC
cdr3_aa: CASSRENYEQYF

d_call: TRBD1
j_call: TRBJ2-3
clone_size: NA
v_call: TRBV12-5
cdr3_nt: TGTGCTAGTGGCCAAACCCGAGATGGGACAGCACGGGCAGATACGCAGTATTTT
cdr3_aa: CASGQTRDGTARADTQYF

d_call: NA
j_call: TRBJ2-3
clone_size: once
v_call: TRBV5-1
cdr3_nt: TGCGCCAGCAGCTTACTCACAGATACGCAGTATTTT
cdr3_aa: CASSLLTDTQYF

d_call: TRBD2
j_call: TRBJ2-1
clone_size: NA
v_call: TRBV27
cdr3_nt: TGTGCCAGCAGAAGCGGGGGGCTTGTCAATGAGCAGTTCTTC
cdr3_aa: CASRSGGLVNEQFF

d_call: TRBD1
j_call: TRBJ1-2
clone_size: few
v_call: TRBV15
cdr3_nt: TGTGCCACCAGCAGACCCGGACAGGGGCCGAATGGCTACACCTTC
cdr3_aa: CATSRPGQGPNGYTF

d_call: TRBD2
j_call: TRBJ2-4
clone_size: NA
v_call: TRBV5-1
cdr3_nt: TGCGCCAGCAGCTTGTCAGGGGGACTAGCGGGAGCCAAAAACATTCAGTACTTC
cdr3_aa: CASSLSGGLAGAKNIQYF

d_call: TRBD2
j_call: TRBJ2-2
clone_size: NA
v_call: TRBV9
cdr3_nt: TGTGCCAGCAGCGGACTAGCGGGAGCAACCGGGGAGCTGTTTTTT
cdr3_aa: CASSGLAGATGELFF

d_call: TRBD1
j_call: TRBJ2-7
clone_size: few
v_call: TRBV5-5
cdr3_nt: TGTGCCAGCAGCTTAGGACAGGGACCCTACGAGCAGTACTTC
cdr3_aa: CASSLGQGPYEQYF

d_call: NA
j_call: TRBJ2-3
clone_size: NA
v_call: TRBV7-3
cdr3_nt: TGTGCCAGCAGCTTAAAAAGGATGGGGAGCACAGATACGCAGTATTTT
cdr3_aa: CASSLKRMGSTDTQYF

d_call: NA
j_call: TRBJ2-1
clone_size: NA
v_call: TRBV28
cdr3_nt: TGTGCCAGCAGTTTTTTGCCCCGCGATGAGCAGTTCTTC
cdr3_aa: CASSFLPRDEQFF

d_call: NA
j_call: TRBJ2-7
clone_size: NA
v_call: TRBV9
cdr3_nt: TGTGCCAGCAGCCCTACCGGGACTTCCTACGAGCAGTACTTC
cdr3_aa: CASSPTGTSYEQYF

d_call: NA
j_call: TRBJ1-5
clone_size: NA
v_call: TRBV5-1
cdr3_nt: TGCGCCAGCAGTTTCGATGACCCCGGGAATCAGCCCCAGCATTTT
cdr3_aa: CASSFDDPGNQPQHF

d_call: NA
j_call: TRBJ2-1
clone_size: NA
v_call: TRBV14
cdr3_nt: TGTGCCAGCAGCCTTTTAGACAATGAGCAGTTCTTC
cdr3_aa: CASSLLDNEQFF

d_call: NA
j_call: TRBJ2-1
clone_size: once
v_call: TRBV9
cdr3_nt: TGTGCCAGCAGCGTAGCTGGCGGCTATGAGCAGTTCTTC
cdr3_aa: CASSVAGGYEQFF

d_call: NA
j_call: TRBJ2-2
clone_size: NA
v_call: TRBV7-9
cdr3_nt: TGTGCCAGCAGCTCTCATGACCCCCAGGAGCTGTTTTTT
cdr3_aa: CASSSHDPQELFF

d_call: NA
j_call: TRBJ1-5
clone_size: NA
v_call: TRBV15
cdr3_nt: TGTGCCACCAGCAGAGATAACCCAGGCAATCAGCCCCAGCATTTT
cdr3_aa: CATSRDNPGNQPQHF

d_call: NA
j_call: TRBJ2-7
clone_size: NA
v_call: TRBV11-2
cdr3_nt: TGTGCCAGCAGCTTAGATTTGGCGCCCCCTTCCTACGAGCAGTACTTC
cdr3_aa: CASSLDLAPPSYEQYF

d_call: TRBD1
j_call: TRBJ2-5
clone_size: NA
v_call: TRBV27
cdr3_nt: TGTGCCAGCAGCCTGGACAGGGCGGGCCAAGAGACCCAGTACTTC
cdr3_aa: CASSLDRAGQETQYF

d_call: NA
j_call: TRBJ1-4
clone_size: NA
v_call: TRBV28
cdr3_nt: TGTGCCAGCCAATGGGCTAATGAAAAACTGTTTTTT
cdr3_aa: CASQWANEKLFF

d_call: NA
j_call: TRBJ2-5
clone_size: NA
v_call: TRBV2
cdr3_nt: TGTGCCAGCAGTGAAATACTAGAGCAAGAGACCCAGTACTTC
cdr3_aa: CASSEILEQETQYF

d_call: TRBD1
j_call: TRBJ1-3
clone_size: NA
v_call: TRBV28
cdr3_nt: TGTGCCAGCAGCCCACAGGGGGCGCAGTATGGAAACACCATATATTTT
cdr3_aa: CASSPQGAQYGNTIYF

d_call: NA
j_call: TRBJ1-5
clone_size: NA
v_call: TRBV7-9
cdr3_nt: TGTGCCAGCAGCCTGGACAGCGGGAATCAGCCCCAGCATTTT
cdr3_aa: CASSLDSGNQPQHF

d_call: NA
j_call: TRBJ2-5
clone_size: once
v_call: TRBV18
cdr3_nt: TGTGCCAGCTCACCAAGCAGGGCGGAGACCCAGTACTTC
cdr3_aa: CASSPSRAETQYF

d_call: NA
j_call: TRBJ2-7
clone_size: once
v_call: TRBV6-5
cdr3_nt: TGTGCCAGCAGTTTAGAGTCTACTCCCTACGAGCAGTACTTC
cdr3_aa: CASSLESTPYEQYF

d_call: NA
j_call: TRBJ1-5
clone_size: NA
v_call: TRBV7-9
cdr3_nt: TGTGCCAGCAGCTCCTTACAGGGTAATCAGCCCCAGCATTTT
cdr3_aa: CASSSLQGNQPQHF

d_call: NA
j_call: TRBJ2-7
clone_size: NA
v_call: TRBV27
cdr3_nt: TGTGCCAGCAGTTGGAGGGATCCCTACGAGCAGTACTTC
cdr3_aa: CASSWRDPYEQYF

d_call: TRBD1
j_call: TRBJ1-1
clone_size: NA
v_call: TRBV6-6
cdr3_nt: TGTGCCAGCACCTTTTACCCGGCAGGGGGCGACACTGAAGCTTTCTTT
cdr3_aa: CASTFYPAGGDTEAFF